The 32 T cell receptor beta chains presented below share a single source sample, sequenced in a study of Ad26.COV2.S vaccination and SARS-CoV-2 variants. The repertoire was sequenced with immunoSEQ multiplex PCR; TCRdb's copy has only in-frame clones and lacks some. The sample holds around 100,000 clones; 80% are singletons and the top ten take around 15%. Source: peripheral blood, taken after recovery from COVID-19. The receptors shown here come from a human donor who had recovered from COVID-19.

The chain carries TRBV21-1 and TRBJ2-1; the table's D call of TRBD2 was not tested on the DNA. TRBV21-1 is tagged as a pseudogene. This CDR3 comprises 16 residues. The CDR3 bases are TGTGCCAGCAGCAAGCGGGGGGCCGACTCCTACAATGAGCAGTTCTTC. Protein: CASSKRGADSYNEQFF.

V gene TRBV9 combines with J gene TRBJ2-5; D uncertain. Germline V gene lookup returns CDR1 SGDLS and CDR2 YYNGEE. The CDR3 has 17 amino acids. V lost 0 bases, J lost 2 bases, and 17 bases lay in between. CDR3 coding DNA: TGTGCCAGCAGCGTAGCTACCGGGTCGGGTACGCAAGAGACCCAGTACTTC. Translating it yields CASSVATGSGTQETQYF.

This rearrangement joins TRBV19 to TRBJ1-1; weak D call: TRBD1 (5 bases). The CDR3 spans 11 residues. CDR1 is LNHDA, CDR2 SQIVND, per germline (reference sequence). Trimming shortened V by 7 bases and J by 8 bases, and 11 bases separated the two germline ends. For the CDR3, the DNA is TGTGCCAGTATGGGCCCAGGGGAAGCTTTCTTT. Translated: CASMGPGEAFF.

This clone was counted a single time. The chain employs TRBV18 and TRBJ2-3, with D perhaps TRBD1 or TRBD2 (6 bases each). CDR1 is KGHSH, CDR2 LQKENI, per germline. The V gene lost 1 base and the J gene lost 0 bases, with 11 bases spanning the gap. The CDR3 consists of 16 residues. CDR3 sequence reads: CASSPRGAASTDTQYF. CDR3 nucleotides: TGTGCCAGCTCACCACGGGGGGCAGCTAGCACAGATACGCAGTATTTT. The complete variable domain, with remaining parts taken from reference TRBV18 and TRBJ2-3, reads NAGVMQNPRHLVRRRGQEARLRCSPMKGHSHVYWYRQLPEEGLKFMVYLQKENIIDESGMPKERFSAEFPKEGPSILRIQQVVRGDSAAYFCASSPRGAASTDTQYFGPGTRLTVL.

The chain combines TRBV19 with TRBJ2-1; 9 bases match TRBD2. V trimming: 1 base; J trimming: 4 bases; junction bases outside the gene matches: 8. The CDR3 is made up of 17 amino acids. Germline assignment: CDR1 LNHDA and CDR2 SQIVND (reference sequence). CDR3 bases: TGTGCCAGTAGTATAGGTGGGAGCGGGGGGATTTACAATGAGCAGTTCTTC. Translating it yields CASSIGGSGGIYNEQFF.

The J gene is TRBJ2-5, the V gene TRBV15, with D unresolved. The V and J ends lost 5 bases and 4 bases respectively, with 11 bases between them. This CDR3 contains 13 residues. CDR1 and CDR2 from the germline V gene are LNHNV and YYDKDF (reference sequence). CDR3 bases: TGTGCCACCAGCTTGAGAGAAGGAGAGACCCAGTACTTC. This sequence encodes CATSLREGETQYF.

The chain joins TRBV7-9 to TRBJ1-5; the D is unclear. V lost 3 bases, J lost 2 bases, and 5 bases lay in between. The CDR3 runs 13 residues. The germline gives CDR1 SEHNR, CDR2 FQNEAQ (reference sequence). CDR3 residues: CASSFQGNQPQHF. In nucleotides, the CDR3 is TGTGCCAGCAGCTTTCAGGGCAATCAGCCCCAGCATTTT.

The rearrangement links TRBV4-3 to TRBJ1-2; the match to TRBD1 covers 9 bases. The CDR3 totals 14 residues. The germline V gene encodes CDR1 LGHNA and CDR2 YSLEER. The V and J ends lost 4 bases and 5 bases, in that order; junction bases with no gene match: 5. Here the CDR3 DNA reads TGCGCCAGCAGCCCAGGACAGGGGCCTTATGGCTACACCTTC. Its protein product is CASSPGQGPYGYTF.

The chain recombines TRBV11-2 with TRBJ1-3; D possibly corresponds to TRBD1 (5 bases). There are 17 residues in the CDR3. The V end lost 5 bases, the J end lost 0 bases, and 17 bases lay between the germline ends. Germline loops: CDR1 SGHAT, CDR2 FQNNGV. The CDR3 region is CASSPGYEGLSGNTIYF. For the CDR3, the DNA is TGTGCCAGCAGCCCAGGGTATGAGGGCCTCTCTGGAAACACCATATATTTT.

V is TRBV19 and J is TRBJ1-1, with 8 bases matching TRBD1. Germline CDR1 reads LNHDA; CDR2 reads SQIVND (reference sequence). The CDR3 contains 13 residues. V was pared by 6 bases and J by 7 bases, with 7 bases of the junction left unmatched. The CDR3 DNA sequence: TGTGCCAGTAGCCTCGGACAGGGTCTTGAAGCTTTCTTT. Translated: CASSLGQGLEAFF.

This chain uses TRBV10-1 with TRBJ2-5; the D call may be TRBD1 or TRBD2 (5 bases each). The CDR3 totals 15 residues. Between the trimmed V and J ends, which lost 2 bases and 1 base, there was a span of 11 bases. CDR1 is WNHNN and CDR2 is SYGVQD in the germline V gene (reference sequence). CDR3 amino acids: CASSEGLQGQETQYF. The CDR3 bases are TGCGCCAGCAGTGAGGGACTTCAGGGCCAAGAGACCCAGTACTTC.

In DNA form, the CDR3 reads TGTGCCAGCACCCAAGACACGTACACTGAAGCTTTCTTT. Its translation: CASTQDTYTEAFF. The chain has TRBV2 and TRBJ1-1, with no clear D. Germline CDR1 is SNHLY and CDR2 is FYNNEI. CDR3 size: 13 residues. Trimming removed 7 bases at V and 3 bases at J, with 12 bases between.

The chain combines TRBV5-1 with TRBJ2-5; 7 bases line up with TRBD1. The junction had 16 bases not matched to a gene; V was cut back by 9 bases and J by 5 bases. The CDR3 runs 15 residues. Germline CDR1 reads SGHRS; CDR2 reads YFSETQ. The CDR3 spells CATKSGDREWETQYF. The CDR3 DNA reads TGCGCCACCAAAAGCGGAGACAGGGAGTGGGAGACCCAGTACTTC.

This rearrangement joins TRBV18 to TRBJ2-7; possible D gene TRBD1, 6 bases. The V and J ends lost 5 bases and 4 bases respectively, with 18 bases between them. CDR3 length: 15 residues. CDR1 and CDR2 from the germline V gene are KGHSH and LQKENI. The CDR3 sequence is CASSISGDRNYEQYF. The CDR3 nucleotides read TGTGCCAGCTCAATATCCGGAGACAGGAATTACGAGCAGTACTTC.

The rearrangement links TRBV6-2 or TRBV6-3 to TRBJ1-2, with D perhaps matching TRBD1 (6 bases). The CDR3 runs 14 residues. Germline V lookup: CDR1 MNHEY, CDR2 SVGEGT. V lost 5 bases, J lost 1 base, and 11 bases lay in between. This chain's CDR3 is CASSRDNGNYGYTF. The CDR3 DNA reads TGTGCCAGCAGTCGGGACAACGGTAACTATGGCTACACCTTC.

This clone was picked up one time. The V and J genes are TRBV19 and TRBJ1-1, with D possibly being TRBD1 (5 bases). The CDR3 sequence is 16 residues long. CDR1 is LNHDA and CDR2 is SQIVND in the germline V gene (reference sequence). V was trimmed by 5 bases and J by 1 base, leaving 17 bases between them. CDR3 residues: CASSHRQGPENTEAFF. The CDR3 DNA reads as TGTGCCAGTAGTCATAGGCAGGGTCCCGAGAACACTGAAGCTTTCTTT. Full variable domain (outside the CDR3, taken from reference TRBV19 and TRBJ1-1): DGGITQSPKYLFRKEGQNVTLSCEQNLNHDAMYWYRQDPGQGLRLIYYSQIVNDFQKGDIAEGYSVSREKKESFPLTVTSAQKNPTAFYLCASSHRQGPENTEAFFGQGTRLTVV.

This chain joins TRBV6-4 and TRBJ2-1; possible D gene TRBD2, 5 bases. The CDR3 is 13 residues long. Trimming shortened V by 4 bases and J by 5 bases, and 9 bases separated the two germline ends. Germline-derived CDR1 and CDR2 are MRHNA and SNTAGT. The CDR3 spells CASSVLEDNEQFF. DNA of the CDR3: TGTGCCAGCAGTGTCCTGGAGGACAATGAGCAGTTCTTC.

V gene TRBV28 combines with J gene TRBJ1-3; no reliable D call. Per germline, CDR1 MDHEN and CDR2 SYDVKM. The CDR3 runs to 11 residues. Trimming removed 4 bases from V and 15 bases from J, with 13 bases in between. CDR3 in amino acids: CASSSPSGRYF. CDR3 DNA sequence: TGTGCCAGCAGTTCTCCGTCAGGCAGATATTTT.

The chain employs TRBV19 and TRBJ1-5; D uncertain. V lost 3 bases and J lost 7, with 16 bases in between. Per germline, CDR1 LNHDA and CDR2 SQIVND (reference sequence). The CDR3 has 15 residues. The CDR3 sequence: CASSILVLSRQPQHF. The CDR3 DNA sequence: TGTGCCAGTAGTATCCTTGTACTAAGTCGACAGCCCCAGCATTTT.

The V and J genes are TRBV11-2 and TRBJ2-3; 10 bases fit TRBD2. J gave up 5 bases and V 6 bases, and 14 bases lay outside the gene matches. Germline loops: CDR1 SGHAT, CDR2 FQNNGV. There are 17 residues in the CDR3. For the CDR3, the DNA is TGTGCCAGCAGTCGTAGCCGGAGCGGGGGGGTGGTAGATACGCAGTATTTT. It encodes CASSRSRSGGVVDTQYF.

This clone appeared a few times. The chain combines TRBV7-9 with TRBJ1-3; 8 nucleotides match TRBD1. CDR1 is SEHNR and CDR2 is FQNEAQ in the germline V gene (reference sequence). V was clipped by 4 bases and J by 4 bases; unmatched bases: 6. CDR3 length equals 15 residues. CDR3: CASSSQGVSGNTIYF. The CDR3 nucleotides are TGTGCCAGCAGCTCACAGGGGGTCTCAGGAAACACCATATATTTT.

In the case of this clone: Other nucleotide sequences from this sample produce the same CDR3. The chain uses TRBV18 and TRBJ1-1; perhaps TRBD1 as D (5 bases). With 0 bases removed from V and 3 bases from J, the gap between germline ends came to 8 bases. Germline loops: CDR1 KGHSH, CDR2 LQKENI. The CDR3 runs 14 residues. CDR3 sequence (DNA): TGTGCCAGCTCACCACCGCTGGGGGACACTGAAGCTTTCTTT. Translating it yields CASSPPLGDTEAFF. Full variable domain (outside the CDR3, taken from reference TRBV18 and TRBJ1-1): NAGVMQNPRHLVRRRGQEARLRCSPMKGHSHVYWYRQLPEEGLKFMVYLQKENIIDESGMPKERFSAEFPKEGPSILRIQQVVRGDSAAYFCASSPPLGDTEAFFGQGTRLTVV.

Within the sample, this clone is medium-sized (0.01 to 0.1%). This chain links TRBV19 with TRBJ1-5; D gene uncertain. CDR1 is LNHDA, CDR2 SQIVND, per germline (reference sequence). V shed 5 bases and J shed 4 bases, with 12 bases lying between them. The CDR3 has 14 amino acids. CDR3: CASSYSSTNQPQHF. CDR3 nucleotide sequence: TGTGCCAGTAGTTACAGCAGCACGAATCAGCCCCAGCATTTT.

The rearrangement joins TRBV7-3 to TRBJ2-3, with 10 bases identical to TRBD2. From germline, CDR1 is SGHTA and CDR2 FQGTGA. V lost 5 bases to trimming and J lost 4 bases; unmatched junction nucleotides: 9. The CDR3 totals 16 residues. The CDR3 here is CASSPSGTSAPDTQYF. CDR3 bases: TGTGCCAGCAGCCCATCCGGGACTAGCGCCCCAGATACGCAGTATTTT.

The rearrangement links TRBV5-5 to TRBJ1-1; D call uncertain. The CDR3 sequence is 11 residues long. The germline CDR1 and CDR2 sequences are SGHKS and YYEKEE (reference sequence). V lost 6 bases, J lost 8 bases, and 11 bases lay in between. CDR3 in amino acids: CASILQVEAFF. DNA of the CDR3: TGTGCCAGCATTTTACAAGTCGAAGCTTTCTTT.

The CDR3, as DNA: TGTGCCAGCGCTGGAAAGACAGCTAACTATGGCTACACCTTC. Translation: CASAGKTANYGYTF. The rearrangement joins TRBV2 to TRBJ1-2; D might be TRBD1 (5 bases). The germline V gene encodes CDR1 SNHLY and CDR2 FYNNEI. The length of the CDR3 is 14 residues. Trimming removed 8 bases at V and 0 bases at J, with 13 bases between.

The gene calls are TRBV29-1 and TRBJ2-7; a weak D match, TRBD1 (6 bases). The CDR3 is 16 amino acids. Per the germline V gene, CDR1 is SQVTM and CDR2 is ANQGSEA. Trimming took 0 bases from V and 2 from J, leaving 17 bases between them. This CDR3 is CSVEDMGQSGTYEQYF. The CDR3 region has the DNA TGCAGCGTTGAAGATATGGGACAATCGGGGACCTACGAGCAGTACTTC.

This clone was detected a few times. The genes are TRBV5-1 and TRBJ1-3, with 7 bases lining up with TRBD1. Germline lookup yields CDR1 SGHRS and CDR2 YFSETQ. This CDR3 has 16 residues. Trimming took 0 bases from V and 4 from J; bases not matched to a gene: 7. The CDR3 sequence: CASSLASGTEGNTIYF. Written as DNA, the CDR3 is TGCGCCAGCAGCTTGGCCTCCGGGACAGAAGGAAACACCATATATTTT.

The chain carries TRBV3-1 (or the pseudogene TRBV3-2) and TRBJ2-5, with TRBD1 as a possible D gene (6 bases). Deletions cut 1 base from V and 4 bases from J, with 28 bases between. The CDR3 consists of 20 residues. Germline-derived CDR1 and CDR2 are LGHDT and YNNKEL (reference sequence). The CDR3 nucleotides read TGTGCCAGCAGCCAAGCTCCAGGCCAGGGGCAGGCCGTAGTATTAGAGACCCAGTACTTC. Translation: CASSQAPGQGQAVVLETQYF.

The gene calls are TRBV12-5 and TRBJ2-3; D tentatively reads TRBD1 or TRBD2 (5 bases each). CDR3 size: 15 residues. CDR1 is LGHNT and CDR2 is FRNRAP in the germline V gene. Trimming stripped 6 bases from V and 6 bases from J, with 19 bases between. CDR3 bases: TGTGCTAGTGGAGACGGGGCAGGGCGTGTGGATACGCAGTATTTT. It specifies CASGDGAGRVDTQYF.

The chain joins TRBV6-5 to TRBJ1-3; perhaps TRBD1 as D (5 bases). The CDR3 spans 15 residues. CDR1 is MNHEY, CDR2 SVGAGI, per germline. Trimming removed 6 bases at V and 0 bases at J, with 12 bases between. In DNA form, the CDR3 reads TGTGCCAGCAGACTAACAGGCCCCTCTGGAAACACCATATATTTT. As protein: CASRLTGPSGNTIYF.

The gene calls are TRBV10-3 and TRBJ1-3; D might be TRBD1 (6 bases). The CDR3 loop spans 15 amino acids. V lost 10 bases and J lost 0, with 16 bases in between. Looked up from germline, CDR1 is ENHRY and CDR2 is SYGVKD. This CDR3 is CATIGGFPSGNTIYF. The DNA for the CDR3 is TGTGCCACCATAGGGGGGTTTCCCTCTGGAAACACCATATATTTT.